The present entry profiles one TCR beta chain with its context. Its antigen is undetermined. These data are taken from a study of monozygotic twins with cystic fibrosis. Study results and caveats: Monozygotic CF twin pairs shared significantly more nucleotide-identical clonotypes than unrelated CF individuals did. Age, concordance and disease severity did not associate with shared CDR3 numbers. Low clonality (median 0.0095) suggested a mostly naive repertoire.

CDR1 is LNHDA, CDR2 SQIVND, per germline (reference sequence). With V trimmed by 7 bases and J by 10 bases, 17 bases remained unmatched. There are 16 residues in the CDR3. Assay: immunoSEQ multiplex PCR; the TCRdb copy retains only in-frame clones and omits some. Of 30,000 to 35,000 clones listed, nearly 98% are singletons. What was sequenced was blood. The rearrangement joins TRBV19 to TRBJ2-1; TRBD1 matches 9 bases. This clonotype was obtained from a girl aged 2-10 years with cystic fibrosis. Here the CDR3 reads CASTAPGTGRFGEQFF. DNA of the CDR3: TGTGCCAGTACCGCGCCGGGGACAGGGAGGTTTGGGGAGCAGTTCTTC.